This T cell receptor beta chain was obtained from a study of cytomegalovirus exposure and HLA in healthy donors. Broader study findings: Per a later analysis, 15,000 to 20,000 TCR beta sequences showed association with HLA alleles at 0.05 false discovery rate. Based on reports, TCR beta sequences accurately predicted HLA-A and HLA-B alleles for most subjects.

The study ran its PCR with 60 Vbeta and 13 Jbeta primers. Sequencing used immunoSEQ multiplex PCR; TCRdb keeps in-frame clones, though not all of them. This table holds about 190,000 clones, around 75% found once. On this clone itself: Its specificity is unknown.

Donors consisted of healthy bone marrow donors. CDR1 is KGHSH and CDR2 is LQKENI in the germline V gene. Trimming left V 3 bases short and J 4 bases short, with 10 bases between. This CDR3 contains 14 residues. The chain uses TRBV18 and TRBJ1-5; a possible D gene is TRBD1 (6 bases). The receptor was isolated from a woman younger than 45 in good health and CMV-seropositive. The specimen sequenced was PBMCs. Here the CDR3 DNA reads TGTGCCAGCTCACCCCAGGGGCCGAATCAGCCCCAGCATTTT. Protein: CASSPQGPNQPQHF.